This is a list of T cell receptor beta chains from one sample in a study of blood T cells in healthy people across ages. TCRdb re-called the 5' RACE reads through MiXCR, storing one row per CDR3 protein. The profile shows roughly 1,700,000 distinct CDR3 sequences, roughly 28% of them singletons. The sequenced sample was blood. Receptors originate from a woman aged 25 to 39 in good health. The CDR3 runs from the conserved cysteine through the conserved F or W. Fields, in order: J gene, D gene, clone size, V gene, CDR3 protein, CDR3 DNA. The D gene is left open where the match is weak. For some rows the clone size is stated as once, few or many, or as a class when expanded; others skip it.

J gene: TRBJ2-2; D gene: TRBD1; clone size: NA; V gene: TRBV10-3; CDR3 protein: CAISESRPGGTGELFF; CDR3 DNA: TGTGCCATCAGTGAGTCAAGGCCAGGGGGCACCGGGGAGCTGTTTTTT
J gene: TRBJ2-1; D gene: NA; clone size: NA; V gene: TRBV9; CDR3 protein: CASSLSPKGNEQFF; CDR3 DNA: TGTGCCAGCAGCCTCTCCCCGAAAGGGAATGAGCAGTTCTTC
J gene: TRBJ2-3; D gene: TRBD2; clone size: NA; V gene: TRBV15; CDR3 protein: CATRTSGSADTQYF; CDR3 DNA: TGTGCCACCCGGACTAGCGGGAGCGCAGATACGCAGTATTTT
J gene: TRBJ1-6; D gene: TRBD1; clone size: once; V gene: TRBV2; CDR3 protein: CASRPGQGASSPLHF; CDR3 DNA: TGTGCCAGCAGGCCGGGACAGGGGGCCAGTTCACCCCTCCACTTT
J gene: TRBJ2-1; D gene: TRBD2; clone size: many; V gene: TRBV12-3/TRBV12-4; CDR3 protein: CASSLQAGGPHEQFF; CDR3 DNA: TGTGCCAGCAGTCTCCAAGCGGGAGGGCCCCATGAGCAGTTCTTC
J gene: TRBJ1-3; D gene: NA; clone size: NA; V gene: TRBV9; CDR3 protein: CASGGLVSGNTIYF; CDR3 DNA: TGTGCCAGCGGAGGGCTTGTCTCTGGAAACACCATATATTTT
J gene: TRBJ1-1; D gene: TRBD1; clone size: NA; V gene: TRBV12-3/TRBV12-4; CDR3 protein: CASSLLTGQAPFF; CDR3 DNA: TGTGCCAGCAGTTTGTTAACCGGACAGGCCCCTTTCTTT
J gene: TRBJ2-1; D gene: NA; clone size: NA; V gene: TRBV5-5; CDR3 protein: CASSYRGDPSYNEQFF; CDR3 DNA: TGTGCCAGCAGCTACCGAGGGGACCCCTCCTACAATGAGCAGTTCTTC
J gene: TRBJ2-5; D gene: TRBD1; clone size: NA; V gene: TRBV7-2; CDR3 protein: CASSSDRGGKTQYF; CDR3 DNA: TGTGCCAGCAGCTCGGACAGGGGTGGGAAGACCCAGTACTTC
J gene: TRBJ1-4; D gene: NA; clone size: NA; V gene: TRBV5-1; CDR3 protein: CASSRSGTVSYFNEKLFF; CDR3 DNA: TGCGCCAGCAGCAGATCCGGGACCGTCTCCTACTTTAATGAAAAACTGTTTTTT
J gene: TRBJ2-5; D gene: NA; clone size: many; V gene: TRBV4-1; CDR3 protein: CASSQDPWVGETQYF; CDR3 DNA: TGCGCCAGCAGCCAAGATCCATGGGTCGGGGAGACCCAGTACTTC
J gene: TRBJ2-6; D gene: TRBD1; clone size: few; V gene: TRBV30; CDR3 protein: CAMGQGPGANVLTF; CDR3 DNA: TGTGCCATGGGACAGGGCCCTGGGGCCAACGTCCTGACTTTC
J gene: TRBJ2-1; D gene: TRBD2; clone size: NA; V gene: TRBV20-1; CDR3 protein: CSAISSGSAHEQFF; CDR3 DNA: TGCAGTGCAATATCTAGCGGGAGCGCCCATGAGCAGTTCTTC
J gene: TRBJ2-3; D gene: NA; clone size: NA; V gene: TRBV7-2; CDR3 protein: CASSLQVSATDTQYF; CDR3 DNA: TGTGCCAGCAGCTTACAGGTCTCAGCCACAGATACGCAGTATTTT
J gene: TRBJ2-5; D gene: TRBD2; clone size: few; V gene: TRBV15; CDR3 protein: CATSSSGTSFQETQYF; CDR3 DNA: TGTGCCACCAGCAGCTCCGGGACTAGCTTTCAAGAGACCCAGTACTTC
J gene: TRBJ2-1; D gene: TRBD1; clone size: many; V gene: TRBV2; CDR3 protein: CASSSTGTVNNEQFF; CDR3 DNA: TGTGCCAGCAGTTCCACCGGGACAGTAAACAATGAGCAGTTCTTC
J gene: TRBJ2-1; D gene: TRBD2; clone size: few; V gene: TRBV7-2; CDR3 protein: CASSHSAGGYNEQFF; CDR3 DNA: TGTGCCAGCAGCCACTCTGCGGGGGGCTACAATGAGCAGTTCTTC
J gene: TRBJ2-2; D gene: TRBD2; clone size: NA; V gene: TRBV7-2; CDR3 protein: CASSSGLAGPTGELFF; CDR3 DNA: TGTGCCAGCAGCTCAGGATTAGCGGGACCCACCGGGGAGCTGTTTTTT
J gene: TRBJ2-5; D gene: NA; clone size: NA; V gene: TRBV12-3/TRBV12-4; CDR3 protein: CASSLRGHLKPETQYF; CDR3 DNA: TGTGCCAGCAGTTTGCGGGGACACCTCAAACCGGAGACCCAGTACTTC
J gene: TRBJ2-7; D gene: TRBD2; clone size: many; V gene: TRBV29-1; CDR3 protein: CSVERLAGSYEQYF; CDR3 DNA: TGCAGCGTTGAACGCCTAGCGGGGAGCTACGAGCAGTACTTC
J gene: TRBJ1-1; D gene: NA; clone size: NA; V gene: TRBV6-2/TRBV6-3; CDR3 protein: CASTTRTLTEAFF; CDR3 DNA: TGTGCCAGCACCACCCGGACACTCACTGAAGCTTTCTTT
J gene: TRBJ2-4; D gene: TRBD1; clone size: few; V gene: TRBV5-3; CDR3 protein: CARSEPGQGLLLAKNIQYF; CDR3 DNA: TGTGCCAGAAGCGAGCCGGGACAGGGATTACTACTAGCCAAAAACATTCAGTACTTC
J gene: TRBJ2-2; D gene: TRBD1; clone size: NA; V gene: TRBV20-1; CDR3 protein: CSATDPGQGIGERFF; CDR3 DNA: TGCAGTGCTACCGATCCGGGACAGGGGATCGGGGAGCGGTTTTTT
J gene: TRBJ2-7; D gene: NA; clone size: NA; V gene: TRBV7-9; CDR3 protein: CASSLVRSSSYEQYF; CDR3 DNA: TGTGCCAGCAGCTTAGTTCGGAGCAGCTCCTACGAGCAGTACTTC
J gene: TRBJ2-1; D gene: NA; clone size: NA; V gene: TRBV14; CDR3 protein: CVSSQGWVQVDEQFF; CDR3 DNA: TGTGTCAGCAGCCAAGGGTGGGTACAGGTTGATGAGCAGTTCTTC
J gene: TRBJ2-1; D gene: TRBD2; clone size: many; V gene: TRBV7-9; CDR3 protein: CASSHSGSPYNEQFF; CDR3 DNA: TGTGCCAGCAGCCACAGCGGGAGCCCCTACAATGAGCAGTTCTTC
J gene: TRBJ2-7; D gene: NA; clone size: many; V gene: TRBV28; CDR3 protein: CASSRAGPYEQYF; CDR3 DNA: TGTGCCAGCAGTCGGGCAGGGCCGTACGAGCAGTACTTC
J gene: TRBJ2-7; D gene: NA; clone size: many; V gene: TRBV29-1; CDR3 protein: CSVHSGLDEQYF; CDR3 DNA: TGCAGCGTTCATTCGGGGCTCGACGAGCAGTACTTC
J gene: TRBJ1-2; D gene: NA; clone size: once; V gene: TRBV6-6; CDR3 protein: CASMQGGYTF; CDR3 DNA: TGTGCCAGCATGCAGGGGGGCTACACCTTC
J gene: TRBJ2-3; D gene: NA; clone size: many; V gene: TRBV12-3/TRBV12-4; CDR3 protein: CASSGPDTQYF; CDR3 DNA: TGTGCCAGCAGTGGACCCGATACGCAGTATTTT
J gene: TRBJ2-6; D gene: NA; clone size: NA; V gene: TRBV10-3; CDR3 protein: CAISDGLAGANVLTF; CDR3 DNA: TGTGCCATTAGCGACGGGTTGGCTGGGGCCAACGTCCTGACTTTC
J gene: TRBJ2-5; D gene: TRBD2; clone size: NA; V gene: TRBV6-5; CDR3 protein: CASSRLAGVQGTQYF; CDR3 DNA: TGTGCCAGCAGCCGCCTAGCGGGGGTTCAAGGGACCCAGTACTTC
J gene: TRBJ2-1; D gene: TRBD2; clone size: NA; V gene: TRBV4-1; CDR3 protein: CASRQGLGGGREQFF; CDR3 DNA: TGCGCCAGCCGCCAAGGTCTAGGCGGGGGGAGGGAGCAGTTCTTC
J gene: TRBJ1-5; D gene: NA; clone size: NA; V gene: TRBV29-1; CDR3 protein: CSVRQSLNQPQHF; CDR3 DNA: TGCAGCGTTAGACAGAGTCTTAATCAGCCCCAGCATTTT
J gene: TRBJ2-1; D gene: TRBD2; clone size: few; V gene: TRBV5-4; CDR3 protein: CASSSQTSGYNEQFF; CDR3 DNA: TGTGCCAGCAGCTCCCAAACTAGCGGATACAATGAGCAGTTCTTC
J gene: TRBJ1-2; D gene: TRBD1; clone size: NA; V gene: TRBV7-2; CDR3 protein: CASSLAWTGAGYTF; CDR3 DNA: TGTGCCAGCAGCTTAGCGTGGACAGGTGCTGGCTACACCTTC
J gene: TRBJ2-5; D gene: NA; clone size: many; V gene: TRBV20-1; CDR3 protein: CSARPSTDSQETQYF; CDR3 DNA: TGCAGTGCTAGACCGTCCACGGACTCTCAAGAGACCCAGTACTTC
J gene: TRBJ2-6; D gene: NA; clone size: NA; V gene: TRBV5-1; CDR3 protein: CASSLRYSEANALTF; CDR3 DNA: TGCGCCAGCAGCTTGAGATACTCTGAGGCCAACGCCCTGACTTTC
J gene: TRBJ2-6; D gene: NA; clone size: many; V gene: TRBV5-1; CDR3 protein: CASSRTGTSSGANVLTF; CDR3 DNA: TGCGCCAGTTCCAGGACAGGGACTAGCTCTGGGGCCAACGTCCTGACTTTC
J gene: TRBJ2-3; D gene: NA; clone size: few; V gene: TRBV9; CDR3 protein: CASSPQVGEDTQYF; CDR3 DNA: TGTGCCAGCAGCCCTCAGGTAGGGGAAGATACGCAGTATTTT
J gene: TRBJ2-3; D gene: NA; clone size: few; V gene: TRBV2; CDR3 protein: CASSVLGHTNTDTQYF; CDR3 DNA: TGTGCCAGCAGTGTTCTGGGGCACACCAACACAGATACGCAGTATTTT
J gene: TRBJ2-5; D gene: NA; clone size: NA; V gene: TRBV30; CDR3 protein: CAWKVTMETQYF; CDR3 DNA: TGTGCCTGGAAGGTGACAATGGAGACCCAGTACTTC
J gene: TRBJ2-6; D gene: TRBD1; clone size: NA; V gene: TRBV2; CDR3 protein: CASSPDRYSAGANVLTF; CDR3 DNA: TGTGCCAGCAGTCCGGACAGGTACTCCGCTGGGGCCAACGTCCTGACTTTC
J gene: TRBJ2-7; D gene: NA; clone size: NA; V gene: TRBV4-2; CDR3 protein: CASSQDLQVIYEQYF; CDR3 DNA: TGTGCCAGCAGCCAAGATTTACAGGTAATCTACGAGCAGTACTTC
J gene: TRBJ2-6; D gene: NA; clone size: many; V gene: TRBV7-2; CDR3 protein: CASSLVYGANVLTF; CDR3 DNA: TGTGCCAGCAGCTTAGTGTATGGGGCCAACGTCCTGACTTTC
J gene: TRBJ2-3; D gene: TRBD2; clone size: many; V gene: TRBV5-1; CDR3 protein: CASSWGAGVDTDTQYF; CDR3 DNA: TGCGCCAGCAGCTGGGGAGCGGGAGTCGACACAGATACGCAGTATTTT
J gene: TRBJ2-3; D gene: TRBD1; clone size: few; V gene: TRBV20-1; CDR3 protein: CSARRDSSSDTQYF; CDR3 DNA: TGCAGTGCTAGAAGGGACAGTTCCTCGGATACGCAGTATTTT
J gene: TRBJ1-6; D gene: NA; clone size: few; V gene: TRBV4-3; CDR3 protein: CASSPSQPPYNSPLHF; CDR3 DNA: TGCGCCAGCAGCCCGTCGCAACCGCCTTATAATTCACCCCTCCACTTT
J gene: TRBJ2-7; D gene: NA; clone size: NA; V gene: TRBV18; CDR3 protein: CASQQDSSSYEQYF; CDR3 DNA: TGTGCCAGCCAACAGGACAGTTCCTCCTACGAGCAGTACTTC
J gene: TRBJ1-1; D gene: TRBD1; clone size: NA; V gene: TRBV18; CDR3 protein: CASSPNRGETEAFF; CDR3 DNA: TGTGCCAGCTCCCCTAACAGGGGTGAGACTGAAGCTTTCTTT
J gene: TRBJ2-3; D gene: NA; clone size: NA; V gene: TRBV9; CDR3 protein: CASSPRDGLTDTQYF; CDR3 DNA: TGTGCCAGCAGCCCGCGGGACGGCCTCACAGATACGCAGTATTTT
J gene: TRBJ2-5; D gene: NA; clone size: few; V gene: TRBV6-2/TRBV6-3; CDR3 protein: CASSYPLGEETQYF; CDR3 DNA: TGTGCCAGCAGTTACCCTCTGGGGGAAGAGACCCAGTACTTC
J gene: TRBJ1-2; D gene: NA; clone size: NA; V gene: TRBV20-1; CDR3 protein: CSARSNRVVRGYTF; CDR3 DNA: TGCAGTGCTAGATCCAACAGGGTGGTGAGGGGCTACACCTTC
J gene: TRBJ2-7; D gene: NA; clone size: NA; V gene: TRBV29-1; CDR3 protein: CSVASSTSYEQYF; CDR3 DNA: TGCAGCGTTGCTTCATCGACCTCCTACGAGCAGTACTTC
J gene: TRBJ2-3; D gene: NA; clone size: few; V gene: TRBV6-1; CDR3 protein: CASSEDPGFSTDTQYF; CDR3 DNA: TGTGCCAGCAGTGAAGACCCGGGGTTTAGCACAGATACGCAGTATTTT